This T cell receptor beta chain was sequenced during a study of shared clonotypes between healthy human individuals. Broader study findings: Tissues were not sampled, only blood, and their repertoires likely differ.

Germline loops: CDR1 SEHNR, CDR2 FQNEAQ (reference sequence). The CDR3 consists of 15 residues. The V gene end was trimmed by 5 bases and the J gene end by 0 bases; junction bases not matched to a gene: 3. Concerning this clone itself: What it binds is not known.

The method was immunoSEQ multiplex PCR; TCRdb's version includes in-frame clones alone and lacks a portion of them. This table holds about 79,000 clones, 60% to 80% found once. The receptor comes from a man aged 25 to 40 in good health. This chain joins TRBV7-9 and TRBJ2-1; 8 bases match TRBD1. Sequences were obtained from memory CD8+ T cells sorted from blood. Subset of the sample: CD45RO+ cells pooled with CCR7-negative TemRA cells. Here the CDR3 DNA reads TGTGCCAGCAGCGCGACAGGGGACTCCTACAATGAGCAGTTCTTC. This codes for CASSATGDSYNEQFF. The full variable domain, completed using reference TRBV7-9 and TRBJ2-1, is DTGVSQNPRHKITKRGQNVTFRCDPISEHNRLYWYRQTLGQGPEFLTYFQNEAQLEKSRLLSDRFSAERPKGSFSTLEIQRTEQGDSAMYLCASSATGDSYNEQFFGPGTRLTVL.